This entry concerns a single TCR beta chain. This sample was taken from a study of blood T cell repertoires in COVID-19. Per the original methods: Amplification of reference gene primers provided the estimated nucleated cell counts. The method was immunoSEQ multiplex PCR; TCRdb's version includes in-frame clones alone and lacks a portion of them. The DNA gave D and trimming, while V, J and clone size come from that table. The table shows around 49,000 clones, with more than 75% occurring only once. Trimming took off 3 bases at V and 6 bases at J, with 14 bases between the two ends. Germline V lookup: CDR1 LGHNT, CDR2 FRNRAP. The CDR3 has 15 residues.

This sequence originates from a woman aged 45 to 65 with acute COVID-19. Sequencing was done on a sample of PBMCs or T cells enriched from blood (not recorded which). The rearrangement links TRBV12-5 to TRBJ2-2, with D possibly matching TRBD2 (5 bases). The DNA of the CDR3 is TGTGCTAGTGGTTTACGGACTCGCCATGCCGGGGAGCTGTTTTTT. It translates to CASGLRTRHAGELFF.